Each of the 27 T cell receptor beta chains below was sequenced from the same sample in a study of blood T cell repertoires in COVID-19. Sequencing used immunoSEQ multiplex PCR; TCRdb keeps in-frame clones, though not all of them. The sample lists about 380,000 clones, approximately 77% occurring once. The sample comprised peripheral blood. These receptors came from a human donor with acute or convalescent COVID-19. The donor label of this sample is uncertain.

The V gene is TRBV5-1, the J gene TRBJ1-1; no definite D call. The V end was cut by 4 bases, the J end by 3 bases, with 13 bases between. The CDR3 contains 14 residues. Germline V CDR1 and CDR2: SGHRS, YFSETQ. The CDR3 here is CASSPGSRDTEAFF. The CDR3 region has the DNA TGCGCCAGCAGCCCTGGTTCCCGGGACACTGAAGCTTTCTTT. The full variable domain, in which reference TRBV5-1 and TRBJ1-1 provide the parts outside the CDR3, is KAGVTQTPRYLIKTRGQQVTLSCSPISGHRSVSWYQQTPGQGLQFLFEYFSETQRNKGNFPGRFSGRQFSNSRSEMNVSTLELGDSALYLCASSPGSRDTEAFFGQGTRLTVV.

This clone turned up a few times. As DNA, the CDR3 is TGTGCCTGGACAACAGGGGCGGGCTACTACGAGCAGTACTTC. Protein sequence: CAWTTGAGYYEQYF. This rearrangement joins TRBV30 to TRBJ2-7, with 7 positions matching TRBD1. The CDR3 runs 14 residues. The J segment lost 3 bases and the V segment lost 4 bases, leaving 9 bases of the junction unmatched. In germline, CDR1 is GTSNPN, CDR2 SVGIG (reference sequence).

V is TRBV6-2 or TRBV6-3 and J is TRBJ1-2; perhaps TRBD1 as D (6 bases). The germline V and J ends were trimmed by 4 bases and 3 bases, with 12 bases remaining between them. Germline V lookup: CDR1 MNHEY, CDR2 SVGEGT. The CDR3 runs to 14 residues. The CDR3 spells CASSFRAGDYGYTF. The DNA of the CDR3 is TGTGCCAGCAGTTTCAGGGCAGGGGACTATGGCTACACCTTC.

V usage is TRBV7-9 and J usage is TRBJ1-3, with 7 bases lining up with TRBD1. The CDR3 runs 16 residues. Per germline, CDR1 SEHNR and CDR2 FQNEAQ (reference sequence). The ends lost 5 bases at V and 3 bases at J; junction bases unmatched: 10. In nucleotides, the CDR3 is TGTGCCAGCAGCCTAGGGGGCGCGGAGGGTGGAAACACCATATATTTT. Amino acid sequence: CASSLGGAEGGNTIYF.

The V and J genes are TRBV5-4 and TRBJ1-1; 11 bases match TRBD1. Germline V gene lookup returns CDR1 SGHNT and CDR2 YYREEE (reference sequence). This CDR3 contains 14 residues. Unmatched junction bases numbered 7, after V lost 6 bases and J lost 6 bases. The CDR3 sequence is CASTDRGQGPEAFF. As DNA, the CDR3 is TGTGCCAGCACGGACAGGGGGCAGGGGCCTGAAGCTTTCTTT.

V and J are TRBV25-1 and TRBJ1-2; D is undetermined. From germline, CDR1 is MGHDK and CDR2 SYGVNS. The CDR3 spans 12 residues. Trimming cost V 6 bases and J 2 bases, with 7 bases left between them. CDR3 amino acids: CASRGVNYGYTF. DNA for the CDR3: TGTGCCAGCAGGGGCGTAAACTATGGCTACACCTTC.

This sequence joins TRBV5-4 and TRBJ2-1; 9 positions match TRBD2. This CDR3 is built from 15 residues. Germline CDR1 SGHNT, CDR2 YYREEE (reference sequence). V lost 4 bases to trimming and J lost 8 bases; unmatched junction nucleotides: 10. Written as DNA, the CDR3 is TGTGCCAGCAGCCCAGAAGGGCGGGGGGGGGATGAGCAGTTCTTC. Translating gives CASSPEGRGGDEQFF.

The chain has TRBV28 and TRBJ2-3, with 8 nucleotides matching TRBD2. The J segment lost 2 bases and the V segment lost 8 bases, leaving 3 bases of the junction unmatched. Germline V gene data show CDR1 as MDHEN and CDR2 as SYDVKM. This CDR3 comprises 13 residues. The CDR3 bases are TGTGCCAGCTGCGGGGGGAACACAGATACGCAGTATTTT. It is translated as CASCGGNTDTQYF.

In its sample, this clone was seen a few times. The chain links TRBV7-2 to TRBJ1-6; TRBD1 is a possible D gene (6 bases). The CDR3 loop spans 15 amino acids. The germline V gene encodes CDR1 SGHTA and CDR2 FQGNSA. Trimming stripped 5 bases from V and 5 bases from J, with 13 bases between. CDR3 nucleotides: TGTGCCAGCAGCATCACGACAGGAGATAATTCACCCCTCCACTTT. As protein: CASSITTGDNSPLHF.

The chain employs TRBV28 and TRBJ1-6, with a weak D call TRBD1 (6 bases). The germline V and J ends were trimmed by 7 bases and 8 bases, with 12 bases remaining between them. The CDR3 is 13 amino acids. Germline lookup yields CDR1 MDHEN and CDR2 SYDVKM. CDR3 in amino acids: CASTPTGYSPLHF. The CDR3 DNA reads as TGTGCCAGCACCCCGACAGGATATTCACCCCTCCACTTT.

The rearrangement uses TRBV28 and TRBJ1-4, with 9 bases matching TRBD1. Germline CDR1 and CDR2: MDHEN and SYDVKM. V lost 5 bases and J lost 13; bases outside the gene matches: 2. CDR3 size: 11 residues. CDR3 sequence (DNA): TGTGCCAGCAGTCTGGGACAGGGACTGTTTTTT. Amino acid sequence: CASSLGQGLFF.

This clone was observed a handful of times. The CDR3 protein is CASSLGVGELFF. The CDR3 region has the DNA TGTGCCAGCAGCTTAGGAGTCGGGGAGCTGTTTTTT. J is TRBJ2-2 and V is TRBV7-8; no firm D call. V was shortened by 1 base and J by 7 bases, with 4 bases between the two germline ends. CDR3 size: 12 residues. Looked up from germline, CDR1 is SGHVS and CDR2 is FQNEAQ.

The chain uses TRBV5-1 and TRBJ1-2; D possibly corresponds to TRBD1 (6 bases). Trimming shortened V by 0 bases and J by 6 bases, and 12 bases separated the two germline ends. CDR3 length: 14 residues. Germline loops: CDR1 SGHRS, CDR2 YFSETQ. Here the CDR3 DNA reads TGCGCCAGCAGCTTGGTGGGGGACATCGATGGCTACACCTTC. This encodes CASSLVGDIDGYTF.

The chain links TRBV7-2 to TRBJ2-7; 8 bases map to TRBD1. The germline V gene encodes CDR1 SGHTA and CDR2 FQGNSA. Trimming took 5 bases from V and 4 from J; bases not matched to a gene: 13. The CDR3 runs to 16 residues. CDR3 residues: CASSKSWTGLFYEQYF. The DNA for the CDR3 is TGTGCCAGCAGCAAGAGTTGGACAGGGCTTTTTTACGAGCAGTACTTC.

There are a few counts of this clone. The V and J genes are TRBV28 and TRBJ2-2; 9 nucleotides agree with TRBD2. Germline CDR1 reads MDHEN; CDR2 reads SYDVKM. V lost 1 base and J lost 5; bases outside the gene matches: 5. The CDR3 has 16 amino acids. The CDR3 region is CASSLFGGGATGELFF. Here the CDR3 DNA reads TGTGCCAGCAGTTTATTTGGCGGGGGGGCAACCGGGGAGCTGTTTTTT.

V is TRBV11-2 and J is TRBJ2-2; 7 bases map to TRBD2. V dropped 5 bases and J dropped 1; count of bases not matched to a gene: 7. CDR3 length: 16 amino acids. Germline assignment: CDR1 SGHAT and CDR2 FQNNGV. The CDR3 DNA reads TGTGCCAGCAGCAAGCAAAAGCGGGAGAACACCGGGGAGCTGTTTTTT. Translated, it gives CASSKQKRENTGELFF.

The CDR3, as DNA: TGCGCCAGCAGCCCCGACAGGGGAGGGAGTGAAAAACTGTTTTTT. As protein: CASSPDRGGSEKLFF. V is TRBV5-1 and J is TRBJ1-4, with 8 bases identical to TRBD1. CDR1 SGHRS and CDR2 YFSETQ come from the germline V gene. Trimming at V came to 4 bases and at J to 7 bases, leaving 9 bases not matched to a gene. There are 15 residues in the CDR3.

The chain employs TRBV6-1 and TRBJ2-1, with 9 bases aligning to TRBD2. V lost 2 bases, J lost 0 bases, and 5 bases stayed unmatched. The length of the CDR3 is 17 residues. Germline CDR1 and CDR2: MNHNS and SASEGT. The CDR3 bases are TGTGCCAGCAGTGAAAAGGGTAGCGGGAGCTCCTACAATGAGCAGTTCTTC. The encoded protein is CASSEKGSGSSYNEQFF.

The chain recombines TRBV11-2 with TRBJ1-1, with D tentatively TRBD1 (6 bases). V was pared by 5 bases and J by 1 base, with 17 bases between. Per germline, CDR1 SGHAT and CDR2 FQNNGV. The CDR3 loop spans 16 amino acids. The CDR3: CASSTSPTGPNTEAFF. The CDR3 DNA reads TGTGCCAGCAGCACGAGCCCCACAGGGCCGAACACTGAAGCTTTCTTT.

This chain connects TRBV10-3 to TRBJ1-1; D is possibly TRBD1 (5 bases). CDR3 size: 15 residues. V lost 1 base and J 0 bases, leaving 9 bases between the germline ends. Germline values: CDR1 ENHRY, CDR2 SYGVKD. The CDR3 spells CAISEFGGMNTEAFF. In nucleotides, the CDR3 is TGTGCCATCAGTGAGTTCGGGGGGATGAACACTGAAGCTTTCTTT.

V and J are TRBV7-8 and TRBJ2-1; TRBD2 agrees at 7 bases. The CDR3 is 13 amino acids. The V gene end was trimmed by 10 bases and the J gene end by 1 base; junction bases not matched to a gene: 4. Germline V gene data show CDR1 as SGHVS and CDR2 as FQNEAQ. Written as DNA, the CDR3 is TGTGCCACCGGGACTACATCCTACAATGAGCAGTTCTTC. It specifies CATGTTSYNEQFF.

V gene TRBV5-4 combines with J gene TRBJ1-2, with 8 bases aligning to TRBD1. The CDR3 length is 17 residues. CDR1 and CDR2 from the germline V gene are SGHNT and YYREEE (reference sequence). The J segment lost 7 bases and the V segment lost 4 bases, leaving 18 bases of the junction unmatched. In DNA, the CDR3 is TGTGCCAGCAGCCTTCAGGGGGGGACCAGGGGGCCGGGTGGCTACACCTTC. Protein: CASSLQGGTRGPGGYTF.

The chain combines TRBV7-6 with TRBJ1-6, with 7 bases fitting TRBD1. Germline loops: CDR1 SGHVS, CDR2 FNYEAQ. CDR3 length: 15 amino acids. Germline trimming cut 1 base from V and 9 bases from J; bases unmatched to any gene: 6. In nucleotides, the CDR3 is TGTGCCAGCAGCTTAGTGTCCGGGACAGTTTCACCCCTCCACTTT. Translating gives CASSLVSGTVSPLHF.

Written as DNA, the CDR3 is TGTGCCAGCAGCCCCTCGCGGGTCCAAGAGACCCAGTACTTC. Translating gives CASSPSRVQETQYF. The chain has TRBV28 and TRBJ2-5; D possibly corresponds to TRBD2 (5 bases). V shed 6 bases and J shed 1 base, with 12 bases lying between them. This CDR3 spans 14 amino acids. Germline V gene sequence: CDR1 MDHEN, CDR2 SYDVKM.

The V and J genes are TRBV28 and TRBJ1-2; D ambiguous. The ends were cut back, 3 bases at V and 4 bases at J, with 12 bases in the middle. Germline lookup yields CDR1 MDHEN and CDR2 SYDVKM. The length of the CDR3 is 14 residues. CDR3 DNA sequence: TGTGCCAGCAGTTTGCGTCAGGCCATCTATGGCTACACCTTC. Translating gives CASSLRQAIYGYTF.

The chain joins TRBV6-5 to TRBJ2-7; a weak D match, TRBD1 (7 bases). V gave up 6 bases and J gave up 2 bases, with 17 bases separating them. The CDR3 extends over 15 amino acids. Looked up from germline, CDR1 is MNHEY and CDR2 is SVGAGI. The CDR3 DNA follows: TGTGCCAGCAGCGGCGGAGGGACAGCAGCCTACGAGCAGTACTTC. The encoded protein is CASSGGGTAAYEQYF.

In the case of this clone: At the DNA level, this CDR3 is encoded by other sequences in the same sample as well. This sequence joins TRBV28 and TRBJ1-2; possibly TRBD1 for D (6 bases). With 2 bases removed from V and 4 bases from J, the gap between germline ends came to 11 bases. The V gene's germline CDR1 is MDHEN and CDR2 SYDVKM. The CDR3 has 14 residues. CDR3 coding DNA: TGTGCCAGCAGTTTAGGGCAGGGGCTCTATGGCTACACCTTC. Translating gives CASSLGQGLYGYTF.